This TCR beta chain was retrieved from a study of neurological immune-mediated disorders. Turning to the study itself: Relapsing-remitting patients made up 31 of the 34 multiple sclerosis patients, and secondary progressive patients made up 3.

The CDR3 totals 14 residues. Germline values: CDR1 SGHTA, CDR2 FQGNSA. Deletions cut 3 bases from V and 1 base from J, with 8 bases between. 5'RACE with 10-nucleotide random UMIs produced the cDNA. TCRdb itself ran the 5' RACE reads through MiXCR, one entry per CDR3 protein. The sample includes 100,000 or so distinct CDR3 sequences, 3.5% seen only once; the top ten take 6%. This clonotype was picked up many times. The antigen is not known. Findings and limits, study-wide: No sharing of CDR3 amino acid sequences was observed among expanded clones across subjects, suggesting private repertoires in all groups. The level of TCR clonal expansion was highest in patients with HTLV-1-associated myelopathy and lowest in multiple sclerosis, where it fell below the level seen in healthy controls.

This TCR came from a woman between 18 and 29 years old with multiple sclerosis. The source material was PBMCs. The chain recombines TRBV7-2 with TRBJ2-3; D uncertain. The CDR3 here is CASSFATGTDTQYF. In DNA form, the CDR3 reads TGTGCCAGCAGCTTTGCGACTGGCACAGATACGCAGTATTTT.